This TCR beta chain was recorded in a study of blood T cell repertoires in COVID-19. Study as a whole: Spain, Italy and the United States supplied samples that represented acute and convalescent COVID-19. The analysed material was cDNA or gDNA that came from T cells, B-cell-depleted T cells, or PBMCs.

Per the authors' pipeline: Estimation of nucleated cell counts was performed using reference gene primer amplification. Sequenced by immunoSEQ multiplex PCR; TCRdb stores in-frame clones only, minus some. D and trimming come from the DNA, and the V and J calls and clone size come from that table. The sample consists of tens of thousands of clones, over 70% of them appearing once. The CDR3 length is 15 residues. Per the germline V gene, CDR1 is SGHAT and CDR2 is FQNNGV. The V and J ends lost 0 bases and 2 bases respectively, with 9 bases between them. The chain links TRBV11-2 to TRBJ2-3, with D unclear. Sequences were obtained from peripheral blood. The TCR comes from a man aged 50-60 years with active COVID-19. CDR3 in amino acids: CASSLDHGPTDTQYF. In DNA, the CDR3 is TGTGCCAGCAGCTTAGATCATGGCCCCACAGATACGCAGTATTTT.